The clone carrying this T cell receptor (beta chain) was observed at least ten times. Its specificity is unknown. The sample comes from a study of Graves' ophthalmopathy and Graves' hyperthyroidism. About the research overall: Samples of peripheral blood were obtained at initial diagnosis, prior to treatment of any kind.

Study-wide points: Ophthalmopathy progression was predicted by the model at just over 70% sensitivity and about 74% specificity. Most expanded clonotypes in thyroid above 0.001 frequency also showed up in blood.

V was trimmed by 8 bases and J by 6 bases, leaving 17 bases between them. This CDR3 is built from 14 residues. Amplification of the TCR beta CDR3 regions used RNA transcripts (as template). Investigators did first-round RT-PCR with HTBI primers, then second-round multiplex PCR. Via MiXCR, TCRdb re-called the multiplex PCR reads, giving one row per CDR3 protein. Of 350,000 to 450,000 distinct CDR3 sequences listed, roughly 20% are singletons. A volume of 10 ml of fresh peripheral blood supplied the PBMCs. Sequenced: peripheral blood. This clonotype was sampled from a woman aged 18 to 35 with stable Graves' hyperthyroidism. This chain links TRBV12-3 or TRBV12-4 with TRBJ1-5, with a weak D call TRBD1 (6 bases). In DNA form, the CDR3 reads TGTGCCAGCTCCCTAGGGGGTTTTGGTCAGCCCCAGCATTTT. It translates to CASSLGGFGQPQHF.